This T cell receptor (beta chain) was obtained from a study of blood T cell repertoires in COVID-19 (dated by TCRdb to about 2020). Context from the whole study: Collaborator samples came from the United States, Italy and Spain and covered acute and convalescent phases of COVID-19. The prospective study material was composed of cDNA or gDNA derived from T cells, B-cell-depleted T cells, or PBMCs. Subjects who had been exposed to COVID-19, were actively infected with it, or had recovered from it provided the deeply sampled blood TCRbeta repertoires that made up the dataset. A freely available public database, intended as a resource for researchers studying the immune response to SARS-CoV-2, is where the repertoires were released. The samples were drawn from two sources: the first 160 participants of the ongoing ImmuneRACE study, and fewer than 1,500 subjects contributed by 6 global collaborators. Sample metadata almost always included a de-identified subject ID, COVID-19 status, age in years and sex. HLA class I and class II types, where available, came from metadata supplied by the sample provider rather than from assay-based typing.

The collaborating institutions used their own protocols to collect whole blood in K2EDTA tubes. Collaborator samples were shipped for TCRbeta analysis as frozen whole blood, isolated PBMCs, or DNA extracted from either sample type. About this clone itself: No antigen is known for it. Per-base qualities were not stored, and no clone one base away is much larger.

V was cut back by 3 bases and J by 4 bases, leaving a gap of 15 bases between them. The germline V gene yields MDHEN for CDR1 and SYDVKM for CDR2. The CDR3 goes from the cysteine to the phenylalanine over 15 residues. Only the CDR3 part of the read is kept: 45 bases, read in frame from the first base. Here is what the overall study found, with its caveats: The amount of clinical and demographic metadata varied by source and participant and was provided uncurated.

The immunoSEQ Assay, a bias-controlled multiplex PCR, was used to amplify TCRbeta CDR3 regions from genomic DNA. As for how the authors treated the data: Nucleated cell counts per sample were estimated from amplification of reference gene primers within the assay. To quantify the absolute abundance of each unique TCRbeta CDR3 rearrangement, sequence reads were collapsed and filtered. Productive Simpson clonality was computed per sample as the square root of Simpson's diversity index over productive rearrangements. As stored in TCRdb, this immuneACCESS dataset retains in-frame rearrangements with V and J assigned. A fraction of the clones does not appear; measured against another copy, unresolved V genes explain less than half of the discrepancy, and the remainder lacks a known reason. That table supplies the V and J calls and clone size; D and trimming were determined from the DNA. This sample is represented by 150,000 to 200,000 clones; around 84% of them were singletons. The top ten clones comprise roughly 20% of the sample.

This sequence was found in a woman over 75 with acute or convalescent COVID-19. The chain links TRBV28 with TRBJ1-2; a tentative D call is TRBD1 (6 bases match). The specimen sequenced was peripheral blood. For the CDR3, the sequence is CASSFPQGPVYGYTF. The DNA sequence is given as TGTGCCAGCAGTTTTCCCCAGGGGCCCGTCTATGGCTACACCTTC.